This TCR beta chain was obtained from a study of control samples from healthy donors and cancer patients (TCRdb year 2020). About this clone: Its antigen is unknown. One base away there is no much larger clone; base qualities are not given.

Library preparation employed the immunoSEQ multiplex PCR assay. TCRdb took over this immuneACCESS table, retaining in-frame rearrangements with V and J assigned. Such tables are incomplete; in checked studies, under half of the missing clones stem from an unresolved V gene, and the remainder is unexplained. The sample table records approximately 97,000 clones; 80% to 95% of these occur just once. The ten largest clones represent around 3% of the sample. Per the germline V gene, SNHLY is the CDR1 and FYNNEI is the CDR2. The cysteine opens and the phenylalanine closes a CDR3 of 15 amino acids. Only the CDR3 part of the read is kept: 45 bases, read in frame from the first base. V is pared back by 6 bases and J by 0 bases, with 14 bases lying between the germline termini.

Input material: blood. This chain joins TRBV2 to TRBJ1-1; the D gene lacks a confident call. The receptor was derived from a human donor in good health. The donor label of this sample is uncertain. The sequenced DNA: TGTGCCAGCAGGGAAATGAGGGCAGTGAACACTGAAGCTTTCTTT. The translation is CASREMRAVNTEAFF.